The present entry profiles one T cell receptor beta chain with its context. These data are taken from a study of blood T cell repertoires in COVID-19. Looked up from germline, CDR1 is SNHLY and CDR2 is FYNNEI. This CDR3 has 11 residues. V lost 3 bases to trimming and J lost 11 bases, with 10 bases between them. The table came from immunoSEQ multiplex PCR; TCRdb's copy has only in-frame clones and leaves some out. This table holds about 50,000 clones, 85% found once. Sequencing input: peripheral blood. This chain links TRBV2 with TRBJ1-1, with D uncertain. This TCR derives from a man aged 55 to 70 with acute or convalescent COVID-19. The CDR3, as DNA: TGTGCCAGCAGTGATGGTACTTCGGCTTTCTTT. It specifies CASSDGTSAFF.